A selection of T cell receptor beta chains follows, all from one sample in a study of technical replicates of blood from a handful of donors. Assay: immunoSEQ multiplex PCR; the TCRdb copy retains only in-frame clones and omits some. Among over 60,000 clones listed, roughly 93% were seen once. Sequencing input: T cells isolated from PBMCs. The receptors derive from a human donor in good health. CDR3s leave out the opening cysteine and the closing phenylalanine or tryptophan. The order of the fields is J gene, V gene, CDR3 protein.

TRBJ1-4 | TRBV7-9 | ASRPGGFYEKLF
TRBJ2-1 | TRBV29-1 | SVELTGSSYNEQF
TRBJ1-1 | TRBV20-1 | SASDEGQF
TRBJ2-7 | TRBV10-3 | AIRQDRGSPYEQY
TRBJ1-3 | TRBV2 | ASSFSQGAGNTIY
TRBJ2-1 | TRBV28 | ASSLRGGNNEQF
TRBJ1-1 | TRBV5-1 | ASSPGQGGTEAF
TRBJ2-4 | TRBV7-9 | ASSSEREALSGTKNIQY
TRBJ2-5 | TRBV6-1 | ASTSGGPLETQY
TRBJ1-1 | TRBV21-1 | ASSKGRQGSPTEAF
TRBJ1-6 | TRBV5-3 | ARSLTWGGYNSPLH
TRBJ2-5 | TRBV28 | AVTGGETQY
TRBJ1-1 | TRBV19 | ASSRDRGLLDAF
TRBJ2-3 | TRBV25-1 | ASSGTGADTQY
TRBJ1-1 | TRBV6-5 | ASSSRRGGRATEAF
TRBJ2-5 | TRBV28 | ASSTFLTSGGGETQY
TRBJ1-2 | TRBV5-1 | ASSFRANYGYT
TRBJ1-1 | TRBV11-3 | ASSFTGDTEAF
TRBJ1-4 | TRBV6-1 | ASRQTGRNNEKLF
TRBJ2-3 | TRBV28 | ASSFSSPSTDTQY
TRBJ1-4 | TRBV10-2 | ASSKGFTNEKLF
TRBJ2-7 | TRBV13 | ASSLGRAYSYEQY
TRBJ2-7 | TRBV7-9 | ASSLGPSGAYEQY
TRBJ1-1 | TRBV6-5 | ASSSDRGYTEAF
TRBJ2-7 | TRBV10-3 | AISEGGTGTGYEQY
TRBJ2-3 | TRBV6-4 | ASRNRQGGTQY
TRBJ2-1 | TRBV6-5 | ASKGTGESYNEQF
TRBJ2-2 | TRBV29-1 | SVESGAPGELF
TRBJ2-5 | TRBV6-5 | ASSYSPADFQETQY
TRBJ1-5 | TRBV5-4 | ASTESRTGGASNQPQH